A selection of T cell receptor beta chains follows, all from one sample in a study of shared clonotypes between healthy human individuals. Measured with immunoSEQ multiplex PCR; TCRdb has only the in-frame clones, and not every one. Among approximately 460,000 clones listed, approximately 71% were seen once. The specimen was PBMCs. The source of these receptors is a woman in her thirties or forties in good health. Some clones in this sample may be carry-over from other donors' samples. Both conserved end residues are part of each CDR3. D genes are given only for firm matches. Not all rows give a size; the values are once, few, many and, for expanded clones, a class.

>TRBD2|TRBJ2-2|TRBV9|.
TGTGCCAGCAGCGCAACTAGCGGACGGTCGAACACCGGGGAGCTGTTTTTT
CASSATSGRSNTGELFF
>.|TRBJ1-2|TRBV19|.
TGTGCCAGTCGCCGGTCCCACACTACAGGGATCTATGGCTACACCTTC
CASRRSHTTGIYGYTF
>TRBD1|TRBJ1-4|TRBV28|.
TGTGCCAGCCCGGGACAGGGGGAAGGAAAACTGTTTTTT
CASPGQGEGKLFF
>.|TRBJ1-1|TRBV18|.
TGTGCCAGCTCACCAGGGATCGCGAACACTGAAGCTTTCTTT
CASSPGIANTEAFF
>.|TRBJ1-1|TRBV7-9|.
TGTGCCAGCAGGGCACGGGACACTGAAGCTTTCTTT
CASRARDTEAFF
>.|TRBJ1-1|TRBV27|.
TGTGCCAGCAGCTGGGGCGAGCACACTGAAGCTTTCTTT
CASSWGEHTEAFF
>.|TRBJ2-5|TRBV7-9|few
TGTGCCAGCAGCTTAAGCTTCCAAGAGACCCAGTACTTC
CASSLSFQETQYF
>.|TRBJ1-2|TRBV28|few
TGTGCCAGCAGTTTATGGCCAGGTTCCAACTATGGCTACACCTTC
CASSLWPGSNYGYTF
>.|TRBJ2-5|TRBV15|.
TGTGCCACCAGCAGAGATAACAGGGTTCGAGAGACCCAGTACTTC
CATSRDNRVRETQYF
>TRBD1|TRBJ2-7|TRBV5-1|many
TGCGCCAGCAGCCTGGGACAGGGTATCGGCGAGCAGTACTTC
CASSLGQGIGEQYF
>.|TRBJ2-1|TRBV28|.
TGTGCCAGCAGTTTGTCCGTCAGCTCCTACAATGAGCAGTTCTTC
CASSLSVSSYNEQFF
>TRBD1|TRBJ2-7|TRBV5-1|.
TGCGCCAGCAGCTTGTTGGGACAGGGGGAACGGGAGCAGTACTTC
CASSLLGQGEREQYF
>.|TRBJ2-7|TRBV5-1|.
TGCGCCAGCAGCTTGGGACCCGGGACGGTATACGAGCAGTACTTC
CASSLGPGTVYEQYF
>.|TRBJ2-7|TRBV28|once
TGTGCCAGCAGTTTCGAAGGTAGTCTGGTCGAGCAGTACTTC
CASSFEGSLVEQYF
>.|TRBJ1-1|TRBV15|.
TGTGCCACCAGCAGAAGCTCGGCTAACACTGAAGCTTTCTTT
CATSRSSANTEAFF
>.|TRBJ2-7|TRBV9|.
TGTGCCAGCAGCGTAGGTCCTCTGGCGGAGGGCCGATACGAGCAGTACTTC
CASSVGPLAEGRYEQYF
>TRBD2|TRBJ2-7|TRBV29-1|.
TGCAGCGTCTGGGGTGGGACTAGCGGCTACGAGCAGTACTTC
CSVWGGTSGYEQYF
>.|TRBJ2-3|TRBV7-9|.
TGTGCCAGCAGCTTAGCCCGGGGCGATACGCAGTATTTT
CASSLARGDTQYF
>TRBD1|TRBJ1-1|TRBV5-1|.
TGCGCCAGCAGCGTGACAGGGTTGAACACTGAAGCTTTCTTT
CASSVTGLNTEAFF
>.|TRBJ2-1|TRBV28|.
TGTGCCAGCAGTCTACTAGCCGGTGAGCAGTTCTTC
CASSLLAGEQFF
>TRBD2|TRBJ2-1|TRBV5-1|few
TGCGCCAGCAGCCTACGGAGTATGGCGGGAGGGAATAATGAGCAGTTCTTC
CASSLRSMAGGNNEQFF
>TRBD2|TRBJ2-7|TRBV5-3|.
TGTGCCAGAAGCTTGGTTGGTCCGGGACTAGCGGGAGGTCCCTACGAGCAGTACTTC
CARSLVGPGLAGGPYEQYF
>.|TRBJ2-7|TRBV29-1|.
TGCAGCGTCGCCCGGGACTGGTCCTACGAGCAGTACTTC
CSVARDWSYEQYF
>.|TRBJ1-1|TRBV30|.
TGTGCCTGGAGTAGGAGGTACACTGAAGCTTTCTTT
CAWSRRYTEAFF
>.|TRBJ1-2|TRBV19|.
TGTGCCAGTAGTATAGGAGGCAGCAACTATGGCTACACCTTC
CASSIGGSNYGYTF
>.|TRBJ2-1|TRBV10-3|once
TGTGCCATCAGTGAGGGGTACAATGAGCAGTTCTTC
CAISEGYNEQFF
>.|TRBJ2-1|TRBV6-4|.
TGTGCCAGCAGTGACTCGAGTGGAAGAAATGAGCAGTTCTTC
CASSDSSGRNEQFF
>.|TRBJ2-6|TRBV6-4|many
TGTGCCAGCAGTGACAGGGGAGGGGCCAACGTCCTGACTTTC
CASSDRGGANVLTF
>TRBD1|TRBJ2-7|TRBV6-1|.
TGTGCCAGCAGTGACCGGGACAGGGGCGAGCAGTACTTC
CASSDRDRGEQYF
>.|TRBJ2-1|TRBV10-2|.
TGCGCCAGCACCTTAAGCGGAGGATACAATGAGCAGTTCTTC
CASTLSGGYNEQFF
>TRBD1|TRBJ1-1|TRBV7-6|.
TGTGCCAGCAGCCCAACGAGGCCGGGACAGGGTAATCGGGCTGAAGCTTTCTTT
CASSPTRPGQGNRAEAFF
>.|TRBJ2-7|TRBV4-2|many
TGTGCCAGCAGCCAATTCAGGGGATCGTCCTACGAGCAGTACTTC
CASSQFRGSSYEQYF
>.|TRBJ2-7|TRBV7-6|.
TGTGCCAGCAGCTTAGCGAGTTCCTACGAGCAGTACTTC
CASSLASSYEQYF
>TRBD1|TRBJ1-5|TRBV5-5|many
TGTGCCAGCAGCTTGGAGCGACAGGGTACCCAGCCCCAGCATTTT
CASSLERQGTQPQHF
>.|TRBJ2-2|TRBV28|.
TGTGCCAGCAGTTTTGCTAGCGCGAACACCGGGGAGCTGTTTTTT
CASSFASANTGELFF
>TRBD2|TRBJ2-1|TRBV9|.
TGTGCCAGCAGCGTCGTAGCGGGTAGCGGGACCTACAATGAGCAGTTCTTC
CASSVVAGSGTYNEQFF
>.|TRBJ1-1|TRBV7-9|.
TGTGCCAGCAGCTTAGCGGGCAGCCGCGCTGAAGCTTTCTTT
CASSLAGSRAEAFF
>TRBD2|TRBJ2-7|TRBV29-1|.
TGCAGCGTGGCTACTAGCGGGGGCTCCTACGAGCAGTACTTC
CSVATSGGSYEQYF
>.|TRBJ1-2|TRBV7-9|.
TGTGCCAGCACCCCGGCGCGGGGAGAGAAAGTCTATGGCTACACCTTC
CASTPARGEKVYGYTF
>.|TRBJ2-7|TRBV9|.
TGTGCCAGCAGCGTAGACGGAAGGGGAGTCGAGCAGTACTTC
CASSVDGRGVEQYF
>.|TRBJ2-5|TRBV18|.
TGTGCCAGCTCACCACTAGCGGAGACCCAGTACTTC
CASSPLAETQYF
>.|TRBJ2-7|TRBV25-1|.
TGTGCCAGCAGTGAAGTAAAATCCAACCAGCAGTACTTC
CASSEVKSNQQYF
>TRBD2|TRBJ2-5|TRBV28|.
TGTGCCAGCAGTGGGGCTAGCGGGAGAATTGGGGAGACCCAATACTTC
CASSGASGRIGETQYF
>.|TRBJ1-3|TRBV7-2|.
TGTGCCAGCAGCTTAGTGTTGGGGACCGGGGACACCATATATTTT
CASSLVLGTGDTIYF
>TRBD2|TRBJ2-5|TRBV5-1|once
TGCGCCAGCAGCTTTCTACAAGCGGGAGGGCTGGAGACCCAGTACTTC
CASSFLQAGGLETQYF
>.|TRBJ2-3|TRBV7-3|.
TGTGCCAGCAGCTTAACATCCGGGTCGGCTGGTACGCAGTATTTT
CASSLTSGSAGTQYF
>TRBD2|TRBJ2-3|TRBV28|.
TGTGCCAGCAGTTCTCGGACTAGCGGGAGAAACACAGATACGCAGTATTTT
CASSSRTSGRNTDTQYF
>.|TRBJ1-4|TRBV13|.
TGTGCCAGCAGCTTAGGGCATCTTAATGAAAAACTGTTTTTT
CASSLGHLNEKLFF
>TRBD1|TRBJ2-7|TRBV7-9|.
TGTGCCAGCAGCCCCCGGGACAGGGCTTACGAGCAGTACTTC
CASSPRDRAYEQYF
>TRBD2|TRBJ2-7|TRBV4-1|.
TGCGCCAGCAGCCAAGATAGCGGGAGATTATACGAGCAGTACTTC
CASSQDSGRLYEQYF
>.|TRBJ2-7|TRBV28|.
TGTGCCAGCAGTCAAGCGACCCTATACGAGCAGTACTTC
CASSQATLYEQYF